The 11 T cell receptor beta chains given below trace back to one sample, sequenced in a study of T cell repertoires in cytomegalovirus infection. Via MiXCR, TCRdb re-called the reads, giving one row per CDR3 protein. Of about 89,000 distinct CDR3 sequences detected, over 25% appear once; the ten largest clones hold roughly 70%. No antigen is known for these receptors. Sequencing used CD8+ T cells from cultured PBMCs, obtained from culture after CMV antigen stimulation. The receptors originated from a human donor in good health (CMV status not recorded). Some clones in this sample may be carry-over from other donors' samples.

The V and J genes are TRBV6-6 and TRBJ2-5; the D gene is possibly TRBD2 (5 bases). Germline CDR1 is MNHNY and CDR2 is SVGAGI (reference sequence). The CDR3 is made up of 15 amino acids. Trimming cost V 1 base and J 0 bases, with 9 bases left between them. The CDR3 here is CASSYLTADQETQYF. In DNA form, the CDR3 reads TGTGCCAGCAGTTACTTAACAGCGGACCAAGAGACCCAGTACTTC.

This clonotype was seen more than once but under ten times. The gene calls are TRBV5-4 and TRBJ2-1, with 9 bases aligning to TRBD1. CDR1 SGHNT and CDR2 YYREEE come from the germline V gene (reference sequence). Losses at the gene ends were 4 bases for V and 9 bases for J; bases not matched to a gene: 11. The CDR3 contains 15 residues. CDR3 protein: CASSQPGQGETEQFF. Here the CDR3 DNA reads TGTGCCAGCAGCCAACCGGGACAGGGCGAGACTGAGCAGTTCTTC.

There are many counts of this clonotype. The CDR3 spells CASSLGEGNQPQHF. DNA for the CDR3: TGTGCCAGCAGTCTGGGAGAAGGGAATCAGCCCCAGCATTTT. The rearrangement links TRBV28 to TRBJ1-5, with unresolved D. CDR1 is MDHEN and CDR2 is SYDVKM in the germline V gene. This CDR3 spans 14 amino acids. Trimming pared 5 bases from V and 4 bases from J, leaving 12 bases between.

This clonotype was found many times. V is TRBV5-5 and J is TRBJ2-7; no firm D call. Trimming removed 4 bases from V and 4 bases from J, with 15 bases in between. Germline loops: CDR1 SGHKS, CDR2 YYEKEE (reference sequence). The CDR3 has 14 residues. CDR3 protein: CASSRGPDLYEQYF. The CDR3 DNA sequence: TGTGCCAGCAGCCGAGGACCGGATCTTTACGAGCAGTACTTC.

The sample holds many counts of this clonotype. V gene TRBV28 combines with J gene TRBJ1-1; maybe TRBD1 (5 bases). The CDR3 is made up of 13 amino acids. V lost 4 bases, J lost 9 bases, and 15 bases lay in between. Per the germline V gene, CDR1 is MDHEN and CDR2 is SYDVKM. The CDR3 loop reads CASSYNTGSQAFF. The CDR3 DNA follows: TGTGCCAGCAGTTACAATACAGGCTCTCAAGCTTTCTTT.

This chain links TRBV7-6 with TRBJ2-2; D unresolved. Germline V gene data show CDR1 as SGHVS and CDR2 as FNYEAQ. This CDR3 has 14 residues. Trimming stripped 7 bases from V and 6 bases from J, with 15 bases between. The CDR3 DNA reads TGTGCCAGCACTGATACTCTGGTCTCCGGGGAGCTGTTTTTT. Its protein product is CASTDTLVSGELFF.

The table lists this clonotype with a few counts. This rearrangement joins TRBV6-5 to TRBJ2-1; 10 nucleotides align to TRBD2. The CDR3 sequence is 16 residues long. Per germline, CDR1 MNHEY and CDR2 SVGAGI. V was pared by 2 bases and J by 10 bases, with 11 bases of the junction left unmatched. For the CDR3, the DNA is TGTGCCAGCAGTTACGGGGCTAGCGGGGGCCAGAAAGAGCAGTTCTTC. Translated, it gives CASSYGASGGQKEQFF.

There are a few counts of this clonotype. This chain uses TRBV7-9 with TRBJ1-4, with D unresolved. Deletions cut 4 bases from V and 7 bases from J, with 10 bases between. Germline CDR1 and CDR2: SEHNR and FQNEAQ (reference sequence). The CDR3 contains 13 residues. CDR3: CASSYGWGEKLFF. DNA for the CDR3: TGTGCCAGCAGCTACGGGTGGGGTGAAAAACTGTTTTTT.

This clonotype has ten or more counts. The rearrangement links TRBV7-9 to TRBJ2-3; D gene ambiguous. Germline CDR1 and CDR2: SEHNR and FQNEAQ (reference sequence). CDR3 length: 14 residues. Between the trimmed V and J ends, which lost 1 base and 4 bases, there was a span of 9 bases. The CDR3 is CASSLGDEPDTQYF. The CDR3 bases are TGTGCCAGCAGCTTAGGAGACGAACCAGATACGCAGTATTTT.

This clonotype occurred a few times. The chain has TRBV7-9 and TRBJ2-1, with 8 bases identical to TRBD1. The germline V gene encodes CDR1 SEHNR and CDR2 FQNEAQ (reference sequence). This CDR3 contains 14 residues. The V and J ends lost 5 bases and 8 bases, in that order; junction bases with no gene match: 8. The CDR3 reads CASSETGVGDEQFF. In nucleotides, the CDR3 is TGTGCCAGCAGCGAGACAGGGGTAGGCGATGAGCAGTTCTTC.

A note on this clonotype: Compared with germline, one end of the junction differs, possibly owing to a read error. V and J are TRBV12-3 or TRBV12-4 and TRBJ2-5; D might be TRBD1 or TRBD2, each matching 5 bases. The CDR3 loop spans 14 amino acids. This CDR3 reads CVSSLLGAGETQYF. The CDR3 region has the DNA TGTGTCAGCAGTTTACTAGGGGCCGGGGAGACCCAGTACTTC.